The 27 T cell receptor beta chains below were found in one sample sequenced in a study of cytomegalovirus exposure and HLA in healthy donors. With 60 Vbeta and 13 Jbeta primers, the PCR was carried out. TCRdb keeps only in-frame clones here, not all; method: immunoSEQ multiplex PCR. The sample comprises about 120,000 clones, around 79% of which are singletons, and about 1.5% rests with the top ten. The sample taken for sequencing was PBMCs. The receptors were sampled from a woman under 30 in good health and CMV-seronegative.

This clone was counted only a few times. V gene TRBV7-8 combines with J gene TRBJ1-3; TRBD1 agrees at 9 bases. Trimming at V came to 2 bases and at J to 2 bases, leaving 4 bases not matched to a gene. The CDR3 extends over 16 amino acids. Looked up from germline, CDR1 is SGHVS and CDR2 is FQNEAQ. As DNA, the CDR3 is TGTGCCAGCAGCTTACTCGACAGGGGGACTGGAAACACCATATATTTT. This gives the protein CASSLLDRGTGNTIYF.

In this sample, this clone turned up a few times. The chain combines TRBV2 with TRBJ1-6; perhaps TRBD1 as D (6 bases). V gave up 8 bases and J gave up 4 bases, with 9 bases separating them. The germline CDR1 and CDR2 sequences are SNHLY and FYNNEI. CDR3 length equals 13 residues. DNA of the CDR3: TGTGCCAGCGCCGACAGGTATAATTCACCCCTCCACTTT. It codes for CASADRYNSPLHF.

This chain connects TRBV30 to TRBJ2-7, with D possibly matching TRBD1 (5 bases). V lost 5 bases and J lost 3, with 8 bases in between. Germline CDR1 and CDR2: GTSNPN and SVGIG (reference sequence). This CDR3 is 11 amino acids long. The CDR3: CAWGHYYEQYF. For the CDR3, the DNA is TGTGCCTGGGGACATTACTACGAGCAGTACTTC.

V usage is TRBV7-6 and J usage is TRBJ2-1; 8 bases are a match to TRBD2. The CDR3 sequence is 16 residues long. The V gene end was trimmed by 1 base and the J gene end by 1 base; junction bases not matched to a gene: 3. CDR1 is SGHVS, CDR2 FNYEAQ, per germline. The CDR3 protein is CASSLGAGGSYNEQFF. In nucleotides, the CDR3 is TGTGCCAGCAGCTTAGGGGCGGGAGGATCCTACAATGAGCAGTTCTTC.

This clone has a handful of counts. The J gene is TRBJ1-1, the V gene TRBV6-1; possibly TRBD1 for D (5 bases). The CDR3 totals 15 residues. Germline V lookup: CDR1 MNHNS, CDR2 SASEGT. V lost 0 bases, J lost 5 bases, and 13 bases lay in between. The CDR3 DNA follows: TGTGCCAGCAGTGAAGCGCATCAGGGCCTAACTGAAGCTTTCTTT. Its protein is CASSEAHQGLTEAFF.

This chain joins TRBV30 and TRBJ1-2; D is undetermined. V was trimmed by 0 bases and J by 6 bases, leaving 8 bases between them. CDR1 is GTSNPN, CDR2 SVGIG, per germline (reference sequence). This CDR3 has 12 amino acids. Here the CDR3 reads CAWSVRGNGYTF. The CDR3 DNA is TGTGCCTGGAGTGTACGAGGGAATGGCTACACCTTC.

The chain recombines TRBV7-2 with TRBJ1-5; D remains unclear. The V gene lost 2 bases and the J gene lost 5 bases, with 7 bases spanning the gap. There are 13 residues in the CDR3. Germline values: CDR1 SGHTA, CDR2 FQGNSA. CDR3 loop: CASSLQWYQPQHF. The CDR3 nucleotides are TGTGCCAGCAGCTTACAGTGGTATCAGCCCCAGCATTTT.

This CDR3 reads CASSIVQLDTQYF. CDR3 nucleotide sequence: TGTGCCAGTAGTATAGTTCAGTTGGATACGCAGTATTTT. V usage is TRBV19 and J usage is TRBJ2-3; no firm D call. There are 13 residues in the CDR3. The V gene lost 1 base and the J gene lost 6 bases, with 8 bases spanning the gap. CDR1 LNHDA and CDR2 SQIVND come from the germline V gene (reference sequence).

The chain joins TRBV7-6 to TRBJ2-1, with a possible D match to TRBD1 (7 bases). The CDR3 runs to 14 residues. Germline values: CDR1 SGHVS, CDR2 FNYEAQ. Trimming took off 5 bases at V and 5 bases at J, with 13 bases between the two ends. The CDR3 loop is CASSQGGRNNEQFF. CDR3 nucleotides: TGTGCCAGCAGCCAGGGGGGCAGAAACAATGAGCAGTTCTTC.

Here the CDR3 reads CASSLRTGGTEAFF. CDR3 bases: TGTGCCAGCAGTCTCAGGACAGGGGGAACTGAAGCTTTCTTT. J is TRBJ1-1 and V is TRBV27; 10 nucleotides match TRBD1. This CDR3 has 14 amino acids. The trim removed 5 bases at V and 5 bases at J, leaving 5 bases unmatched. CDR1 MNHEY and CDR2 SMNVEV come from the germline V gene (reference sequence).

The rearrangement uses TRBV1 and TRBJ1-2; TRBD1, the table's D call, was not compared with the DNA. TRBV1 is a listed pseudogene. CDR3 length equals 16 residues. The CDR3 nucleotides read TGCACCAGCAGCCAGAGGCCAGGGGGCGCGAGTACTGGCTACACCTTC. This sequence encodes CTSSQRPGGASTGYTF.

V and J are TRBV5-1 and TRBJ1-4, with D uncertain. The CDR3 is 13 amino acids. Germline V lookup: CDR1 SGHRS, CDR2 YFSETQ. V gave up 4 bases and J gave up 8 bases, with 12 bases separating them. Here the CDR3 DNA reads TGCGCCAGCAGCCCTGAGGGCCAAGAAAAACTGTTTTTT. Translating gives CASSPEGQEKLFF.

The chain carries TRBV6-1 and TRBJ2-4, with D perhaps matching TRBD2 (5 bases). The CDR3 runs 13 residues. Germline CDR1 reads MNHNS; CDR2 reads SASEGT. V was trimmed by 8 bases and J by 8 bases, leaving 16 bases between them. CDR3 sequence: CASVSGLDYIQYF. The CDR3 bases are TGTGCCAGCGTTTCGGGCCTGGACTACATTCAGTACTTC.

The rearrangement joins TRBV27 to TRBJ2-7; 9 bases map to TRBD2. This CDR3 is 15 amino acids long. Germline CDR1 reads MNHEY; CDR2 reads SMNVEV (reference sequence). Trimming at V came to 3 bases and at J to 3 bases, leaving 6 bases not matched to a gene. Written as DNA, the CDR3 is TGTGCCAGCAGTTTGGGGCTAGCGGGGAGCTACGAGCAGTACTTC. Protein: CASSLGLAGSYEQYF.

The chain couples TRBV6-5 to TRBJ2-1, with TRBD2 as a possible D gene (5 bases). CDR1 MNHEY and CDR2 SVGAGI come from the germline V gene. Deletions cut 4 bases from V and 8 bases from J, with 6 bases between. The CDR3 runs 11 residues. The CDR3 coding sequence is TGTGCCAGCAGTTCGAGGGATGAGCAGTTCTTC. Translated, it gives CASSSRDEQFF.

The gene calls are TRBV6-1 and TRBJ2-3; D ambiguous. Trimming left V 8 bases short and J 4 bases short, with 19 bases between. Germline V gene data show CDR1 as MNHNS and CDR2 as SASEGT. CDR3 length: 15 residues. CDR3 nucleotide sequence: TGTGCCAGCGGTTCGATCTTACCCCGGGCAGATACGCAGTATTTT. Translated, it gives CASGSILPRADTQYF.

This clone showed up just once. The chain employs TRBV30 and TRBJ1-5; D is possibly TRBD1 (6 bases). The length of the CDR3 is 15 residues. Trimming took 2 bases from V and 4 from J, leaving 15 bases between them. Germline assignment: CDR1 GTSNPN and CDR2 SVGIG (reference sequence). The CDR3 DNA reads TGTGCCTGGAGTCCCGGACAGTCTCCTAATCAGCCCCAGCATTTT. It encodes CAWSPGQSPNQPQHF.

The chain carries TRBV11-3 and TRBJ2-1, with TRBD1 matching 8 bases. After removal of 5 bases from V and 7 bases from J, the junction contained 1 base not matched to a gene. Per the germline V gene, CDR1 is SGHNT and CDR2 is YENEEA. CDR3 length: 12 residues. The CDR3 DNA reads as TGTGCCAGCAGCAACAGGGGGAATGAGCAGTTCTTC. As protein: CASSNRGNEQFF.

DNA for the CDR3: TGTGCCAGCAGGCCGGGACAAGGGAGTGAAAAACTGTTTTTT. It is translated as CASRPGQGSEKLFF. The chain employs TRBV6-1 and TRBJ1-4; D possibly corresponds to TRBD1 (6 bases). Trimming cost V 6 bases and J 7 bases, with 15 bases left between them. The CDR3 consists of 14 residues. From germline, CDR1 is MNHNS and CDR2 SASEGT.

The chain employs TRBV6-5 and TRBJ1-4; D gene uncertain. The CDR3 is made up of 15 amino acids. Deletions cut 5 bases from V and 7 bases from J, with 17 bases between. Germline CDR1 and CDR2: MNHEY and SVGAGI. The CDR3: CASSTRTPGGEKLFF. CDR3 DNA sequence: TGTGCCAGCAGTACCCGGACTCCGGGTGGTGAAAAACTGTTTTTT.

This rearrangement joins TRBV5-6 to TRBJ1-1; 8 bases align to TRBD1. Germline lookup yields CDR1 SGHDT and CDR2 YYEEEE. The CDR3 loop spans 16 amino acids. With V trimmed by 4 bases and J by 4 bases, 12 bases remained unmatched. The CDR3 DNA is TGTGCCAGCAGCGCTTACAGGGGGGCAAAGATCACTGAAGCTTTCTTT. Translation gives CASSAYRGAKITEAFF.

This sequence joins TRBV7-2 and TRBJ1-1, with 12 bases identical to TRBD1. The CDR3 is 15 residues long. V shed 2 bases and J 11 bases; nucleotides not matched to a gene: 9. Germline CDR1 is SGHTA and CDR2 is FQGNSA. CDR3 in amino acids: CASSLRSRDRGRAFF. The CDR3 nucleotides read TGTGCCAGCAGCTTACGCTCTAGGGACAGGGGGCGGGCTTTCTTT. Combining the CDR3 with reference TRBV7-2 and TRBJ1-1 gives the whole variable domain GAGVSQSPSNKVTEKGKDVELRCDPISGHTALYWYRQSLGQGLEFLIYFQGNSAPDKSGLPSDRFSAERTGGSVSTLTIQRTQQEDSAVYLCASSLRSRDRGRAFFGQGTRLTVV.

This chain links TRBV27 with TRBJ2-2; D is uncertain. This CDR3 is built from 12 residues. The germline CDR1 and CDR2 sequences are MNHEY and SMNVEV (reference sequence). Trimming shortened V by 6 bases and J by 3 bases, and 5 bases separated the two germline ends. This CDR3 reads CASRAYTGELFF. The DNA of the CDR3 is TGTGCCAGCAGGGCCTACACCGGGGAGCTGTTTTTT.

V and J are TRBV7-2 and TRBJ1-3; tentative D call: TRBD1 (5 bases). V gave up 5 bases and J gave up 0 bases, with 14 bases separating them. Germline loops: CDR1 SGHTA, CDR2 FQGNSA. CDR3 length: 16 amino acids. The CDR3 coding sequence is TGTGCCAGCAGCGGACTATCAGGGCCCTCTGGAAACACCATATATTTT. Translated, it gives CASSGLSGPSGNTIYF.

A single count supports this clone. V and J are TRBV5-4 and TRBJ2-5; 9 nucleotides agree with TRBD2. CDR3 length: 15 residues. V lost 0 bases to trimming and J lost 8 bases; unmatched junction nucleotides: 8. Germline CDR1 and CDR2: SGHNT and YYREEE (reference sequence). DNA for the CDR3: TGTGCCAGCAGCTTGGATAGCGGGGGTGTGGGCACCCAGTACTTC. It yields the protein CASSLDSGGVGTQYF.

The genes are TRBV27 and TRBJ1-5; TRBD1 might be the D (5 bases). The CDR3 spans 15 residues. Trimming removed 3 bases from V and 4 bases from J, with 13 bases in between. Germline CDR1 reads MNHEY; CDR2 reads SMNVEV (reference sequence). CDR3 sequence: CASSFVKTVNQPQHF. The CDR3 DNA sequence: TGTGCCAGCAGTTTTGTCAAGACAGTAAATCAGCCCCAGCATTTT.

As to this clone: Compared with germline, one end of the junction differs, possibly owing to a read error. The chain joins TRBV29-1 to TRBJ2-4; TRBD2 is a possible D gene (5 bases). Per germline, CDR1 SQVTM and CDR2 ANQGSEA. This CDR3 contains 12 residues. Here the CDR3 reads CSVEWEKNSQYF. CDR3 nucleotide sequence: TGCAGCGTTGAGTGGGAGAAAAACAGTCAGTACTTC.